A selection of T cell receptor beta chains follows, all from one sample in a study of T cells in Graves' hyperthyroidism and ophthalmopathy. TCRdb reprocessed the multiplex PCR reads with MiXCR, giving one entry per CDR3 protein. This repertoire shows roughly 660,000 distinct CDR3 sequences, 17% found once; its top ten account for about 14%. The sample comprised blood. These receptors came from a man aged 45-65 years with Graves' hyperthyroidism. Both conserved end residues are part of each CDR3. D genes are given only for firm matches. Only some rows state a clone size, as once, few, many or a class for expanded clones.

>TRBJ1-1|NA|many|TRBV7-2
TGTGCCAGCAGCTGGGGACACGGGAACACTGAAGCTTTCTTT
CASSWGHGNTEAFF
>TRBJ1-4|TRBD1|NA|TRBV7-9
TGTGCCAGCAGCTCGACAGGGAGTTATGAAAAACTGTTTTTT
CASSSTGSYEKLFF
>TRBJ2-1|TRBD2|NA|TRBV4-2
TGTGCCAGCAGCCAATCGGGGGCTAGCGGGAGTGTTTACAATGAGCAGTTCTTC
CASSQSGASGSVYNEQFF
>TRBJ2-5|TRBD1|many|TRBV20-1
TGCAGCGGGATAGCATCTGGACAGGGGGTAGAGACCCAGTACTTC
CSGIASGQGVETQYF
>TRBJ1-1|NA|many|TRBV28
TGTGCCAGCCGAAAGGTAGGACTCAGGAACACTGAAGCTTTCTTT
CASRKVGLRNTEAFF
>TRBJ2-5|NA|many|TRBV27
TGTGCCAGCAGTTTTGGGGGTGGGTTTAGAGGAGTGAAAGAGACCCAGTACTTC
CASSFGGGFRGVKETQYF
>TRBJ2-3|NA|NA|TRBV10-3
TGTGCCATCAGTGAGAGGGGCGTTGGGCAGGGAGATACGCGGTATTTT
CAISERGVGQGDTRYF
>TRBJ1-3|NA|few|TRBV28
TGTGCCAGCAGTTTATCAACGGGGAGCTCTGGAAACACCATATATTTT
CASSLSTGSSGNTIYF
>TRBJ2-2|TRBD2|NA|TRBV14
TGTGCCAGCAGCCAAGCAATAGCGGGCTCCGGGGAGCTGTTTTTT
CASSQAIAGSGELFF
>TRBJ2-1|TRBD2|many|TRBV12-3/TRBV12-4
TGTGCCAGCAGCCAAGCGGGAGGGCCCTTTGAGCAGTTCTTC
CASSQAGGPFEQFF
>TRBJ1-2|NA|NA|TRBV30
TGTGCCTGGATCCACAACCCGGGGGTAGCCTATGGCTACACCTTC
CAWIHNPGVAYGYTF
>TRBJ2-7|NA|NA|TRBV28
TGTGCCAGCAGTTCCGCGGGGACAGACCTGAGCTCCTACGAGCAGTACTTC
CASSSAGTDLSSYEQYF
>TRBJ2-3|TRBD2|many|TRBV9
TGTGCCAGCAGCGTAGGCGGGGGTAGCACAGATACGCAGTATTTT
CASSVGGGSTDTQYF
>TRBJ2-3|TRBD2|many|TRBV2
TGTGCCACCGGGACTAGCGGGATGGATACGCAGTATTTT
CATGTSGMDTQYF
>TRBJ1-1|NA|many|TRBV12-3/TRBV12-4
TGTGCCAGCAGTTTACGTTCAAAGGGGGACACTGAAGCTTTCTTT
CASSLRSKGDTEAFF
>TRBJ2-5|TRBD1|NA|TRBV30
TGTGCCTGGACCCCCAGGGGGCGTTCGCTTCTGTACTTC
CAWTPRGRSLLYF
>TRBJ2-1|NA|NA|TRBV3-1
TGTGCCAGCAGCCAAGAGGAGAGCTCCTACAATGAGCAGTTCTTC
CASSQEESSYNEQFF
>TRBJ2-3|TRBD2|many|TRBV28
TGTGCCAGCAGTTCTGCGGGACTAGCGGGAGACGAAACAGATACGCAGTATTTT
CASSSAGLAGDETDTQYF
>TRBJ2-1|TRBD2|many|TRBV6-1
TGTGCCAGCAGTGTCGGCTCCGGACTAGCGGACAATGAGCAGTTCTTC
CASSVGSGLADNEQFF
>TRBJ1-1|NA|NA|TRBV13
TGTGCCAGCAGCATCACAGCGAACACTGAAGCTTTCTTT
CASSITANTEAFF
>TRBJ2-5|NA|NA|TRBV2
TGTGCCAGCAGTGAAATGGCGGGAAACGAAGAGACCCAGTACTTC
CASSEMAGNEETQYF
>TRBJ2-6|NA|many|TRBV3-1
TGTGCCAGCAGCCATAGGAGCTCTGGGGCCAACGTCCTGACTTTC
CASSHRSSGANVLTF
>TRBJ2-5|NA|NA|TRBV27
TGTGCCAGCAGTTTATTTGGGTCCGGTGAGACCCAGTACTTC
CASSLFGSGETQYF
>TRBJ1-1|NA|NA|TRBV29-1
TGCAGCGTTGACCGGTACACTGAAGCTTTCTTT
CSVDRYTEAFF
>TRBJ2-7|NA|NA|TRBV7-2
TGTGCCATCCCAGTACCCGGGGATATTTACGAGCAGTACTTC
CAIPVPGDIYEQYF
>TRBJ2-1|TRBD2|many|TRBV28
TGTGCCAGCAGACCAAGCGGGAAGACCTACAATGAGCAGTTCTTC
CASRPSGKTYNEQFF
>TRBJ2-7|NA|NA|TRBV18
TGTGCCCGCTCCGACGACAGGTCCTACGAGCAGTACTTC
CARSDDRSYEQYF
>TRBJ1-2|TRBD1|NA|TRBV9
TGTGCCAGCAGCTTGGACCCGGGACAGGAGAACTATGGCTACACCTTC
CASSLDPGQENYGYTF
>TRBJ1-4|NA|NA|TRBV30
TGTGCCTGGACCCAGTTTGCCACTAATGAAAAACTGTTTTTT
CAWTQFATNEKLFF
>TRBJ2-1|NA|NA|TRBV3-1
TGTGCCAGCAGCCCTCGCGACAGTTTTTTAAATGAGCAGTTCTTC
CASSPRDSFLNEQFF
>TRBJ2-7|TRBD1|few|TRBV5-6
TGTGCCAGCAGCTTAGGACAGGCAGTTTACGAGCAGTACTTC
CASSLGQAVYEQYF
>TRBJ1-4|TRBD1|few|TRBV19
TGTGCCAGTAGCAACACAGGGGGCGATCGTGAAAAACTGTTTTTT
CASSNTGGDREKLFF
>TRBJ2-1|TRBD1|NA|TRBV28
TGTGCCAGCAGTGCGACAGGGTCCCCAAATGAGCAGTTCTTC
CASSATGSPNEQFF
>TRBJ1-1|TRBD1|NA|TRBV6-1
TGTGCCAGCCTCCCCCGGACCGGGACAGTTTTCGGGAACACTGAAGCTTTCTTT
CASLPRTGTVFGNTEAFF
>TRBJ2-1|TRBD2|NA|TRBV6-1
TGTGCCAGCAGTTCAGCGGGGTCCTACAATGAGCAGTTCTTC
CASSSAGSYNEQFF
>TRBJ2-1|TRBD2|NA|TRBV3-1
TGTGCCAGCAGCCACCTTGGACTAGCGGAGTACAATGGGCAGTTCTTC
CASSHLGLAEYNGQFF
>TRBJ2-5|TRBD2|NA|TRBV5-1
TGCGCCAGCAGCTTGACGTCTTCTCTCTGGACTAGCGGACAAGAGACCCAGTACTTC
CASSLTSSLWTSGQETQYF
>TRBJ1-4|NA|few|TRBV10-1
TGCGCCAGCAGTGAGTCGAGCGGGACGGATCTTAAACTGTTTTTT
CASSESSGTDLKLFF
>TRBJ2-7|TRBD2|many|TRBV20-1
TGCAGTGCTAGCGGGAGGTCATACGAGCAGTACTTC
CSASGRSYEQYF
>TRBJ1-4|NA|NA|TRBV5-6
TGTGCCAGCAACTCCCCGTCAGGACTTAATGAAAAACTGTTTTTT
CASNSPSGLNEKLFF
>TRBJ1-4|NA|many|TRBV6-1
TGTGCCAGCAGTTATGCCTCAGGGAGGGAAAAACTGTTTTTT
CASSYASGREKLFF
>TRBJ1-3|NA|NA|TRBV25-1
TGTGCCAGCAGTGACAGAAGTTTCTCTGGAAACACCATATATTTT
CASSDRSFSGNTIYF
>TRBJ1-4|TRBD1|NA|TRBV20-1
TGCAGTGCCCCTCCGACAGGGTCTAGCGAAAAACTGTTTTTT
CSAPPTGSSEKLFF
>TRBJ2-1|NA|many|TRBV28
TGTGCCAGCAGTTTATCCCCAGGAGCGGGCGCCTACAATGAGCAGTTCTTC
CASSLSPGAGAYNEQFF
>TRBJ2-5|NA|NA|TRBV19
TGTGCCAGTCGAGGGAAGGGGAAAGAGACCCAGTACTTC
CASRGKGKETQYF
>TRBJ1-4|NA|few|TRBV29-1
TGCAGCGTTCAACGAACAGGCTTAAATGAAAAACTGTTTTTT
CSVQRTGLNEKLFF
>TRBJ2-1|TRBD1|many|TRBV11-2
TGTGCCAGCAGCTTAGACCGGCCGCGACAGGGGGCGAAGCAGTTCTTC
CASSLDRPRQGAKQFF
>TRBJ1-2|NA|few|TRBV29-1
TGCAGCGCCCCACCCGGGGCAGGGAACTATGGCTACACCTTC
CSAPPGAGNYGYTF
>TRBJ2-1|TRBD2|NA|TRBV13
TGTGCCAGCAGACATACTAGCGGAATTGGGGCTAGGGATGAGCAGTTCTTC
CASRHTSGIGARDEQFF
>TRBJ2-2|TRBD1|NA|TRBV27
TGTGCCAGCAGTTTAGACAGGGGATACACCGGGGAGCTGTTTTTT
CASSLDRGYTGELFF
>TRBJ2-7|TRBD1|many|TRBV28
TGTGCCAGCAGTCCGCCTCCAGGGGGCTACGAGCAGTACTTC
CASSPPPGGYEQYF
>TRBJ1-1|NA|many|TRBV5-6
TGTGCCAGCAGCTTGGATCTGGCACCCAGGCTGCACACTGAAGCTTTCTTT
CASSLDLAPRLHTEAFF
>TRBJ1-5|NA|many|TRBV18
TGTGCCAGCTCCCCGACAGAAGCAAATCAGCCCCAGCATTTT
CASSPTEANQPQHF
>TRBJ2-7|NA|few|TRBV12-3/TRBV12-4
TGTGCCAGCACCGCGGACTACTACTCCTACGAGCAGTACTTC
CASTADYYSYEQYF
>TRBJ1-3|NA|few|TRBV6-1
TGTGCCACCACTAACACGAGGGGAAACACCATATATTTT
CATTNTRGNTIYF
>TRBJ2-2|TRBD2|many|TRBV2
TGTGCCAGCAGTGAACTAACTAGCGGGAGTACCGGGGAGCTGTTTTTT
CASSELTSGSTGELFF
>TRBJ1-3|NA|NA|TRBV30
TGTGCCTGGAGTGTAGGACGGAACTCTGGAAACACCATATATTTT
CAWSVGRNSGNTIYF